This T cell receptor beta chain stems from a study of shared clonotypes between healthy human individuals. Whole-study results and caveats: Non-shared clonotypes showed lower generation probabilities than clonotypes common to all four donors.

To note about this clone: What it binds is not known.

Splitting the CD4+ cells yielded a CD45RA+ naive subset and a CD45RA-negative memory subset. Methods used by the authors: Because ImmunoSEQ provided only junction sequences with no quality scores, the filtering differed. The method was immunoSEQ multiplex PCR; TCRdb's version includes in-frame clones alone and lacks a portion of them. The V and J calls and clone size are taken from that table; D and trimming were inferred from the DNA. The sample consists of roughly 1,000,000 clones, around three quarters of them appearing once. Trimming removed 2 bases from V and 2 bases from J, with 10 bases in between. The CDR3 loop spans 14 amino acids. Germline-derived CDR1 and CDR2 are SQVTM and ANQGSEA.

This rearrangement joins TRBV29-1 to TRBJ1-5, with D maybe TRBD1 (5 bases). The origin of this receptor is a man aged 18 to 29 in good health. Some clones in this sample may be carry-over from other donors' samples. The specimen was memory CD4+ T cells from PBMCs. Subset specified: CD45RA-negative fraction. The CDR3 bases are TGCAGCGTTGAACTCGGGGGTGGCAATCAGCCCCAGCATTTT. It translates to CSVELGGGNQPQHF. Full variable domain (remainder filled in from reference TRBV29-1 and TRBJ1-5): SAVISQKPSRDICQRGTSLTIQCQVDSQVTMMFWYRQQPGQSLTLIATANQGSEATYESGFVIDKFPISRPNLTFSTLTVSNMSPEDSSIYLCSVELGGGNQPQHFGDGTRLSIL.